This TCR beta chain was captured in a study of Ad26.COV2.S vaccination and SARS-CoV-2 variants (TCRdb year 2021). Study-wide context: Donors in the vaccine arm were drawn from COV1001, a multicentre, randomized, double-blind, placebo-controlled phase I-IIa trial testing Ad26.COV2.S in healthy adults. Ad26.COV2.S was administered intramuscularly at 5 x 10^10 or 1 x 10^11 viral particles, either as a single shot or as two shots given 56 days apart. The specificity and breadth of SARS-CoV-2-reactive T cell receptors after Ad26.COV2.S vaccination were assessed by TCRbeta repertoire sequencing. A total of some 30 samples were included in the TCR-sequenced set, comprising about 20 Ad26.COV2.S vaccine recipients, 5 placebo recipients and 8 SARS-CoV-2 convalescent individuals. Trial participants were randomized into five groups of five, in which low-dose or high-dose Ad26.COV2.S was given once or twice, or placebo was given on both occasions. Investigators remained blinded to trial group allocation during experiments and outcome assessment.

Inclusive of the bounding cysteine and phenylalanine, the CDR3 is 18 residues long. Only the CDR3 region is kept as DNA, spanning 54 bases read in frame from base 1. CDR1 and CDR2, per the germline V gene, are MGHRA and YSYEKL. About this clone: There is no known antigen for this receptor. Germline and junction disagree at one end, which may indicate a read error.

The immunoSEQ Assay was used to sequence TCRbeta CDR3 regions. After extraction, genomic DNA underwent amplification by bias-controlled multiplex PCR, followed by high-throughput sequencing. As for the original processing: To quantify the absolute abundance of every unique TCRbeta CDR3 region, sequences were collapsed and filtered. T cell fraction was estimated by normalizing TCRbeta template counts to usable DNA, which was measured by amplifying reference genes present in all nucleated cells. Repertoire TCRs were annotated as SARS-CoV-2-specific by exact matching of V gene, CDR3 amino acid sequence and J gene to a known reactive TCR set. The reference SARS-CoV-2 TCR set came from MIRA and was filtered for enrichment in COVID-19-positive ImmuneCODE repertoires, removing public or cross-reactive TCRs. Using the MIRA antigens, annotated TCRs were further analysed by specific ORF or by position within an ORF. Breadth was defined as the number of annotated unique rearrangements divided by the total number of unique productive rearrangements, and depth was defined as the summed frequency of the annotated unique rearrangements. Two-sided Wilcoxon rank-sum tests were applied when comparing TCR breadth between groups. The immuneACCESS repertoire file appears here via TCRdb, limited to in-frame rearrangements. These files lack a portion of the clones; in checked studies, under half of the deficit traces to unresolved V genes, and the cause of the others is not known. The V and J calls and clone size come from that table; D and trimming were worked out from the DNA. The sample data list around 450,000 clones, and 89% of these were observed just once. The top ten clones comprise under 2% of the sample.

The meaning of the sample's treatment or condition label: some 20 received Ad26.COV2.S at low or high dose, single or two shots; 5 received placebo; per-sample allocation not given. For vaccine and placebo recipients, the sequenced repertoires came from samples collected on day 63 after the first injection. Cohort 1b enrolled about two dozen adults aged 18-55 years at a single site in Boston, USA, between 29 July and 7 August 2020. As a vaccine, Ad26.COV2.S was a replication-incompetent adenovirus type 26 vector that expressed a prefusion-stabilized SARS-CoV-2 spike protein derived from the original Wuhan strain. Points the paper makes about the study in general: Higher spike-specific TCR breadth was observed in Ad26.COV2.S recipients than in placebo recipients (P = 0.0014). The study was not powered to compare responses between vaccine doses or regimens. Vaccine and placebo recipients had comparable non-spike TCR breadth, which fits with the vaccine containing only spike. It was noted by the authors that total T cell responses may have been underestimated by the TCR breadth and depth analyses. After vaccination, spike-specific CD8+ and CD4+ T cell responses were reported to show substantial breadth.

The sequence links TRBV4-1 to TRBJ2-2; 9 bases in between match TRBD2. The sequences come from peripheral blood, collected in a trial of Ad26.COV2.S vaccine versus placebo. The sequence derives from a person between 18 and 65 years old who received the Ad26.COV2.S COVID-19 vaccine or a placebo. The CDR3 has the sequence CPSSHDYGAGGPAGELFF. The bases read TGCCCCAGCAGCCACGACTATGGAGCGGGGGGCCCGGCCGGGGAGCTGTTTTTT.